This record covers a single TCR beta chain. Per the original data handling: Researchers report that nucleated cell counts were estimated from reference gene primer amplification. Assay: immunoSEQ multiplex PCR; the TCRdb copy retains only in-frame clones and omits some. V, J and clone size are taken as reported in that table, and D and trimming were inferred from the DNA itself. The repertoire holds under 40,000 clones, with over 75% as singletons. The entry originates in a study of blood T cell repertoires in COVID-19. Study-wide context: Sites across the United States, Italy and Spain contributed samples from acute and convalescent COVID-19. PBMCs, B-cell-depleted T cells, or T cells provided the cDNA or gDNA that made up the material.

The CDR3 sequence is 12 residues long. Germline CDR1 reads SQVTM; CDR2 reads ANQGSEA. V lost 1 base and J lost 13; bases outside the gene matches: 5. This TCR came from a man in his sixties with active COVID-19. The rearrangement links TRBV29-1 to TRBJ2-1; 9 bases are shared with TRBD1. Sequenced input: peripheral blood. CDR3 in DNA: TGCAGCGTTGAAGCTGGGACAGGGAGACAGTTCTTC. Protein sequence: CSVEAGTGRQFF.